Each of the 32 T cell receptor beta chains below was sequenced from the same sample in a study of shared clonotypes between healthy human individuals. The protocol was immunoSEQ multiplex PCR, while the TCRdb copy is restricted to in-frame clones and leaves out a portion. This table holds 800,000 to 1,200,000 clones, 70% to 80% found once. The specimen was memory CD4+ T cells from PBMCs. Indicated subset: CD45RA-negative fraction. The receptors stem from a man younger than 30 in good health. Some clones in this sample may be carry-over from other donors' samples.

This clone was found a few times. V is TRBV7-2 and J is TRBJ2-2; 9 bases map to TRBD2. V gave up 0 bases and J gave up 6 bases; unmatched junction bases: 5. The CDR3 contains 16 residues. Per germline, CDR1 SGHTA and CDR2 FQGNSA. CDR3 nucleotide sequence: TGTGCCAGCAGCTTAGCGACGGGACTAGCTTCCGGGGAGCTGTTTTTT. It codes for CASSLATGLASGELFF.

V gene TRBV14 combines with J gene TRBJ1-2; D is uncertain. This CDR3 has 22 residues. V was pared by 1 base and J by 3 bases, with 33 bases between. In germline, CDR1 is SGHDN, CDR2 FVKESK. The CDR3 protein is CASSQADQPPGSLPWKYYGYTF. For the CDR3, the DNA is TGTGCCAGCAGCCAAGCGGACCAACCCCCCGGGTCACTCCCCTGGAAATACTATGGCTACACCTTC.

The CDR3 region is CASSSPGQGALNEQFF. CDR3 coding DNA: TGTGCCAGCAGTTCTCCGGGACAGGGGGCGCTGAATGAGCAGTTCTTC. This chain joins TRBV28 and TRBJ2-1; 12 bases are a match to TRBD1. CDR3 length equals 16 residues. V shed 4 bases and J 7 bases; nucleotides not matched to a gene: 8. Germline V gene sequence: CDR1 MDHEN, CDR2 SYDVKM. The full variable domain, in which reference TRBV28 and TRBJ2-1 provide the parts outside the CDR3, is DVKVTQSSRYLVKRTGEKVFLECVQDMDHENMFWYRQDPGLGLRLIYFSYDVKMKEKGDIPEGYSVSREKKERFSLILESASTNQTSMYLCASSSPGQGALNEQFFGPGTRLTVL.

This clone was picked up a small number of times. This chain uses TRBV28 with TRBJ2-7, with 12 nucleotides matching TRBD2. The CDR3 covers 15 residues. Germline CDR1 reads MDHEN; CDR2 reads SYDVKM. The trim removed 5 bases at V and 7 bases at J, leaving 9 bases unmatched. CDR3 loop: CASSPASGRDGEQYF. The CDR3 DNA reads TGTGCCAGCAGTCCCGCTAGCGGGAGGGACGGAGAGCAGTACTTC. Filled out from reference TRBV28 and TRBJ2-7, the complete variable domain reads DVKVTQSSRYLVKRTGEKVFLECVQDMDHENMFWYRQDPGLGLRLIYFSYDVKMKEKGDIPEGYSVSREKKERFSLILESASTNQTSMYLCASSPASGRDGEQYFGPGTRLTVT.

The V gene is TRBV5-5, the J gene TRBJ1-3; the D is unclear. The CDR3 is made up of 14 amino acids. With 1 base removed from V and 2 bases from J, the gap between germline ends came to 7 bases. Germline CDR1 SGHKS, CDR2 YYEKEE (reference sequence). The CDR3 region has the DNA TGTGCCAGCAGCTTGTTAGTTACTGGAAACACCATATATTTT. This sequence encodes CASSLLVTGNTIYF.

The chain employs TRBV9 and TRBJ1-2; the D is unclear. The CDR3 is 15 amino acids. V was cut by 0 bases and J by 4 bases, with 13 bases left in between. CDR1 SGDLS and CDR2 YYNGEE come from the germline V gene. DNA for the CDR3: TGTGCCAGCAGCGTAGGCTGGGAGTCAGGCTATGGCTACACCTTC. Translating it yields CASSVGWESGYGYTF.

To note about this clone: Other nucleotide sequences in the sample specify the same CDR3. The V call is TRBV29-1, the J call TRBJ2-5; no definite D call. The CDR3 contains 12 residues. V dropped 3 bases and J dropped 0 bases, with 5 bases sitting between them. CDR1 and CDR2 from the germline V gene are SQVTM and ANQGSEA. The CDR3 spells CSVDRYQETQYF. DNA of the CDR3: TGCAGCGTTGACAGGTACCAAGAGACCCAGTACTTC.

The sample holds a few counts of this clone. In DNA form, the CDR3 reads TGTGCCAGCACCCCAGGGGCAGGGGGAACAGATACGCAGTATTTT. This codes for CASTPGAGGTDTQYF. The V call is TRBV2, the J call TRBJ2-3, with TRBD1 matching over 7 bases. In germline, CDR1 is SNHLY, CDR2 FYNNEI. V gave up 7 bases and J gave up 3 bases; unmatched junction bases: 10. The CDR3 contains 15 residues.

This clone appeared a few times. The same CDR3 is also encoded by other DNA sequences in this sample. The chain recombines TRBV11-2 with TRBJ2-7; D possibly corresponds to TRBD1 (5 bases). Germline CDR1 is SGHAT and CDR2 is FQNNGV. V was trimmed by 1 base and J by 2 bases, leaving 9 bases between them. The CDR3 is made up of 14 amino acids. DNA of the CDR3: TGTGCCAGCAGCTTAGGTCCAGGGCCCTACGAGCAGTACTTC. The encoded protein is CASSLGPGPYEQYF. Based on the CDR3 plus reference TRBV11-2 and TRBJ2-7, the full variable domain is EAGVAQSPRYKIIEKRQSVAFWCNPISGHATLYWYQQILGQGPKLLIQFQNNGVVDDSQLPKDRFSAERLKGVDSTLKIQPAKLEDSAVYLCASSLGPGPYEQYFGPGTRLTVT.

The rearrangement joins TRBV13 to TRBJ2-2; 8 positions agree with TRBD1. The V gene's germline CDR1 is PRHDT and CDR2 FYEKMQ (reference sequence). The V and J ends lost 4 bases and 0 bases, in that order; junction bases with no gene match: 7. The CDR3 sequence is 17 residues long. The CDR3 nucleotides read TGTGCCAGCAGCTCCCCTTTACAGGGGGCGAACACCGGGGAGCTGTTTTTT. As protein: CASSSPLQGANTGELFF.

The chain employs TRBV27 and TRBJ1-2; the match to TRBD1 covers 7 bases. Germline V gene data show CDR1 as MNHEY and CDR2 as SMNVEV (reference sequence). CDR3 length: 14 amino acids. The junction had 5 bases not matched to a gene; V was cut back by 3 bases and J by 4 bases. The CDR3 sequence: CASSLTGWAYGYTF. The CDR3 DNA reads TGTGCCAGCAGTTTGACAGGGTGGGCCTATGGCTACACCTTC.

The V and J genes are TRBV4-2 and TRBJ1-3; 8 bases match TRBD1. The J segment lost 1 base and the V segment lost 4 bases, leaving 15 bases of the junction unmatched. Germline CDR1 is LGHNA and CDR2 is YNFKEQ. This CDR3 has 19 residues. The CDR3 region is CASSLEALGQGESGNTIYF. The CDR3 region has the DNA TGTGCCAGCAGCCTGGAAGCTCTTGGACAGGGAGAATCTGGAAACACCATATATTTT.

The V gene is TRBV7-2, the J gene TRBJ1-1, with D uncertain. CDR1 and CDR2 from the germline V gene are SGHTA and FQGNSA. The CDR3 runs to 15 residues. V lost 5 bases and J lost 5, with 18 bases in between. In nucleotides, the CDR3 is TGTGCCAGCAGCGCCCGGTCAAGTGAAGGTACTGAAGCTTTCTTT. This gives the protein CASSARSSEGTEAFF.

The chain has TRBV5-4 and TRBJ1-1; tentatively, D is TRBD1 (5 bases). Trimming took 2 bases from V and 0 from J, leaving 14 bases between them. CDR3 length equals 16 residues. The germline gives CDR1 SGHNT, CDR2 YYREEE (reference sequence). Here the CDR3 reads CASSLGADRMNTEAFF. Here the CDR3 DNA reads TGTGCCAGCAGCTTAGGGGCAGATCGCATGAACACTGAAGCTTTCTTT.

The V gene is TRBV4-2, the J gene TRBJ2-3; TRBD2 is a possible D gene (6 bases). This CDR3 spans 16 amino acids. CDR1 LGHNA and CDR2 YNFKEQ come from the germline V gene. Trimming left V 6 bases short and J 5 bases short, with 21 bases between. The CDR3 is CASSTYRGGAGDTQYF. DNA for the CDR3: TGTGCCAGCAGTACCTATAGAGGAGGAGCGGGAGATACGCAGTATTTT.

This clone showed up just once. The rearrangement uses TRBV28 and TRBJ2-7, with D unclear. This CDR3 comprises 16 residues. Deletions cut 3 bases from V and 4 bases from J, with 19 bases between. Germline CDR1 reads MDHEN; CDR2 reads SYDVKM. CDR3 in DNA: TGTGCCAGCAGTTTTAGCCCGGACCCGCTCGGGTACGAGCAGTACTTC. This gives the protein CASSFSPDPLGYEQYF.

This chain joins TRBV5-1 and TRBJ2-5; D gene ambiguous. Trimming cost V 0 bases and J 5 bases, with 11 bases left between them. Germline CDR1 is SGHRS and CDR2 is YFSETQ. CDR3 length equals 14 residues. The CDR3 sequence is CASSLGEVGETQYF. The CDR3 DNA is TGCGCCAGCAGCTTGGGTGAGGTCGGGGAGACCCAGTACTTC.

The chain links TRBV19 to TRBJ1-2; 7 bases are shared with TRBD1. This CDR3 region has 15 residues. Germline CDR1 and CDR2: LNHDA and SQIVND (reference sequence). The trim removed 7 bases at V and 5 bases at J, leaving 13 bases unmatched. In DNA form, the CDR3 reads TGTGCCAGTAAAAGGGCTGGGACAGTGAGTTATGGCTACACCTTC. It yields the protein CASKRAGTVSYGYTF.

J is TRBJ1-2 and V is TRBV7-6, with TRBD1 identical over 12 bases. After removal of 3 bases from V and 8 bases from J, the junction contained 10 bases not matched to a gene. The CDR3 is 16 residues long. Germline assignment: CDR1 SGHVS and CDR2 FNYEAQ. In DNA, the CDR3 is TGTGCCAGCAGCTTGCCCGGGACAGGGGGCCCAGGGGGCTACACCTTC. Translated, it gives CASSLPGTGGPGGYTF.

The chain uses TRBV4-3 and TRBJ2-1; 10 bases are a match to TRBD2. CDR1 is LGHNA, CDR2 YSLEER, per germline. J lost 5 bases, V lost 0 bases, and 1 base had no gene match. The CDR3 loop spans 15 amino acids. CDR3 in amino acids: CASSQDGLADNEQFF. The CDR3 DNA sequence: TGCGCCAGCAGCCAAGATGGACTAGCGGACAATGAGCAGTTCTTC.

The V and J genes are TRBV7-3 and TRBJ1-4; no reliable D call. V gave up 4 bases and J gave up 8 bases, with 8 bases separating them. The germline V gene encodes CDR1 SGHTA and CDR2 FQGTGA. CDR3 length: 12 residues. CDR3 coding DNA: TGTGCCAGCAGCTCCCCAGGCGAAAAACTGTTTTTT. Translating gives CASSSPGEKLFF.

The DNA for the CDR3 is TGTGCCAGCAGCCTTCTCAGGGGGGGCCAAGCTTTCTTT. The encoded protein is CASSLLRGGQAFF. The chain carries TRBV6-1 and TRBJ1-1; 7 positions match TRBD1. Germline CDR1 and CDR2: MNHNS and SASEGT. There are 13 residues in the CDR3. V lost 6 bases to trimming and J lost 9 bases; unmatched junction nucleotides: 10.

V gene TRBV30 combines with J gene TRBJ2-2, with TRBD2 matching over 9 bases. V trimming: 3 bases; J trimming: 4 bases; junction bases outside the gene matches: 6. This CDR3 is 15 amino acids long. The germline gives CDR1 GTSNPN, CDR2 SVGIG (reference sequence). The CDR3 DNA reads TGTGCCTGGAGGCTAGCGGGACGCCGCACCGGGGAGCTGTTTTTT. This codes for CAWRLAGRRTGELFF. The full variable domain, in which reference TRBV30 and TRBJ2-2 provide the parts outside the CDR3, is SQTIHQWPATLVQPVGSPLSLECTVEGTSNPNLYWYRQAAGRGLQLLFYSVGIGQISSEVPQNLSASRPQDRQFILSSKKLLLSDSGFYLCAWRLAGRRTGELFFGEGSRLTVL.

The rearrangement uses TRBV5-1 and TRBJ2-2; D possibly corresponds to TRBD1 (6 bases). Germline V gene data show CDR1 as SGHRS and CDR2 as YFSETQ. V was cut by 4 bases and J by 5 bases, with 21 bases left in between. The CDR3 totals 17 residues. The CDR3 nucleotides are TGCGCCAGCAGCCTGGGCCCGGTGGCAGGGGAAACCGGGGAGCTGTTTTTT. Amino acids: CASSLGPVAGETGELFF.

The CDR3 loop is CASSRGGPYSNQPQHF. DNA of the CDR3: TGTGCCAGCAGTCGGGGGGGGCCTTATAGCAATCAGCCCCAGCATTTT. The chain joins TRBV2 to TRBJ1-5; TRBD1 might be the D (6 bases). CDR3 length: 16 residues. Germline V lookup: CDR1 SNHLY, CDR2 FYNNEI. V lost 5 bases, J lost 0 bases, and 14 bases lay in between.

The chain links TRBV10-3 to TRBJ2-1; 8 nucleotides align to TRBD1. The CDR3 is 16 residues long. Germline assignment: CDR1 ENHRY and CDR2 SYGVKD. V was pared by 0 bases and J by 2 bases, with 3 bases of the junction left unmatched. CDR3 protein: CAISESAGGAYNEQFF. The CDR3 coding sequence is TGTGCCATCAGTGAGTCGGCAGGGGGCGCCTACAATGAGCAGTTCTTC.

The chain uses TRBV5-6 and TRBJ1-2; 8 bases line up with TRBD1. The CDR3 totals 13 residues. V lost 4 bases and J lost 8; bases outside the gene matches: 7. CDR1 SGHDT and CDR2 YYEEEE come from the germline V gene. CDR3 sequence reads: CASSIWTGYGYTF. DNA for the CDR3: TGTGCCAGCAGCATCTGGACAGGGTACGGCTACACCTTC.

The DNA for the CDR3 is TGTGCCAGCAGCTTAGATCCGGGGATGAACACTGAAGCTTTCTTT. Protein product: CASSLDPGMNTEAFF. V and J are TRBV7-7 and TRBJ1-1, with unresolved D. Deletions cut 1 base from V and 0 bases from J, with 9 bases between. The CDR3 covers 15 residues. The germline CDR1 and CDR2 sequences are SSHAT and FNYEAQ (reference sequence).

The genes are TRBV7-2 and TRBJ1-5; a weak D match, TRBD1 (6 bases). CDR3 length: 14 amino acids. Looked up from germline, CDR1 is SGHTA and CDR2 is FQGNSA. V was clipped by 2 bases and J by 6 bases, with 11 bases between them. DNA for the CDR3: TGTGCCAGCAGCTTATATGAGGGGGGTCAGCCCCAGCATTTT. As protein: CASSLYEGGQPQHF.

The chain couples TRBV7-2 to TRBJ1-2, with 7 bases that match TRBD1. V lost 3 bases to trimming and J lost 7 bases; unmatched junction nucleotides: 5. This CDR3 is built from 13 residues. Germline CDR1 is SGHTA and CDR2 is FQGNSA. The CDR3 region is CASSFTGVGGYTF. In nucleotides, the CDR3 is TGTGCCAGCAGCTTCACAGGGGTAGGTGGCTACACCTTC.

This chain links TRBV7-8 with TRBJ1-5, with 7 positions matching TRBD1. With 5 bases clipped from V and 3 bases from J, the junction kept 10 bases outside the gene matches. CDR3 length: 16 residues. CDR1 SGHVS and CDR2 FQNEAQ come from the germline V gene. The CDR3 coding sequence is TGTGCCAGCAGCGTGACAGGGCCTAGGGACAATCAGCCCCAGCATTTT. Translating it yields CASSVTGPRDNQPQHF.

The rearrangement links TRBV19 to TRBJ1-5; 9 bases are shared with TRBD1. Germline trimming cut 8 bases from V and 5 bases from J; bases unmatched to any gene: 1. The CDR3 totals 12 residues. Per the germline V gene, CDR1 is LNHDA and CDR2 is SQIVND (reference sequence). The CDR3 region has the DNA TGTGCCAGTTGGGACAGGGATCAGCCCCAGCATTTT. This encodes CASWDRDQPQHF.